This record covers a single T cell receptor beta chain. J gave up 8 bases and V 5 bases, and 11 bases lay outside the gene matches. Germline CDR1 and CDR2: SGHAT and FQNNGV. The CDR3 length is 15 residues. Profiled with immunoSEQ multiplex PCR; TCRdb holds only in-frame clones, not every one. The profile shows 95,000 to 110,000 clones, over 65% of them singletons. The data belong to a study of blood T cell repertoires in COVID-19. This rearrangement joins TRBV11-2 to TRBJ1-1; TRBD1 matches at 10 bases. The sequencing sample was made of peripheral blood. The sequence came from a man aged 55 to 70 with acute or convalescent COVID-19. CDR3 residues: CASSRDRDRGFEAFF. CDR3 sequence (DNA): TGTGCCAGCAGCCGAGATAGGGACAGGGGCTTCGAAGCTTTCTTT.